The clone carrying this TCR beta chain turned up a few times. The antigen is unknown. The repertoire was sequenced with immunoSEQ multiplex PCR; TCRdb's copy has only in-frame clones and lacks some. The profile covers some 130,000 clones, with around nine tenths appearing a single time and 7.5% to 9.5% taken by the ten largest. The data were taken from a study of T cell responses to AZD1222 COVID-19 vaccine. Study observations and caveats: Recipients of two AZD1222 doses showed rising Spike-specific TCR breadth and depth.

This CDR3 region has 14 residues. With 8 bases clipped from V and 3 bases from J, the junction kept 9 bases outside the gene matches. Germline V gene lookup returns CDR1 SGHVS and CDR2 FQNEAQ. The sequence came from an adult in good health. Sequences were derived from peripheral blood, sampled on day 0 of AZD1222 vaccination. The J gene is TRBJ2-7, the V gene TRBV7-8, with 8 bases matching TRBD1. The CDR3 DNA reads as TGTGCCAGCGGCAGACAGGGGATAGGCTACGAGCAGTACTTC. Amino acids: CASGRQGIGYEQYF.